This T cell receptor (beta chain) stems from a study of OX40 agonist ivuxolimab in advanced cancers. Background on the study: The dose of intravenous ivuxolimab that patients received every 2 weeks ranged from 0.01 to 10 mg/kg. Earlier treatment with anti-PD-1, anti-PD-L1 or anti-CTLA-4 was permitted, and around 36% had received some.

CDR3 length: 15 amino acids. Germline-derived CDR1 and CDR2 are LNHDA and SQIVND (reference sequence). After removal of 5 bases from V and 4 bases from J, the junction contained 11 bases not matched to a gene. Assay used: immunoSEQ multiplex PCR; TCRdb lists only in-frame clones, some missing. The sample consists of 77,000 or so clones, 75% to 95% of them appearing once. Sequenced material: CD4+ or CD8+ T cells sorted from blood, taken in a trial of the OX40 agonist ivuxolimab. The V call is TRBV19, the J call TRBJ2-7; 7 bases are a match to TRBD2. This clonotype was sampled from an adult with an advanced solid tumor such as melanoma, head and neck, liver or kidney cancer. Here the CDR3 DNA reads TGTGCCAGTAGTTACAGCGGGGTCGTGGGATACGAGCAGTACTTC. Amino acid sequence: CASSYSGVVGYEQYF.